The 27 T cell receptor beta chains presented below share a single source sample, sequenced in a study of identical twins. TCRdb recomputed calls from the 5' RACE reads with MiXCR, one row per CDR3 protein. The sample has 240,000 or so distinct CDR3 sequences, 5.5% to 8% seen once. These same data were also listed under a study on yellow fever vaccine responses in identical twins.

The sequenced material came from memory (CD45RO+) T cells sorted from blood. The receptors here all came from a woman aged 18-29 years in good health.

This clonotype was counted at least ten times. The chain employs TRBV12-3 or TRBV12-4 and TRBJ1-1; 11 bases fit TRBD1. V gave up 6 bases and J gave up 4 bases; unmatched junction bases: 4. The CDR3 contains 14 residues. The CDR3 spells CASSTGTGGTEAFF. In nucleotides, the CDR3 is TGTGCCAGCAGCACCGGGACAGGGGGCACTGAAGCTTTCTTT.

This clonotype came up a few times. CDR3 protein: CASSLGGGAGHTPNQPQHF. CDR3 nucleotides: TGTGCCAGCAGCCTCGGGGGCGGGGCAGGGCACACCCCGAATCAGCCCCAGCATTTT. V gene TRBV12-3 or TRBV12-4 combines with J gene TRBJ1-5; tentative D call: TRBD1 (6 bases). V was trimmed by 6 bases and J by 4 bases, leaving 28 bases between them. The CDR3 length is 19 residues.

The chain employs TRBV5-6 and TRBJ1-4; D not resolved. CDR1 is SGHDT, CDR2 YYEEEE, per germline. The V gene lost 2 bases and the J gene lost 5 bases, with 10 bases spanning the gap. The CDR3 runs 14 residues. The CDR3 loop is CASSFWGKNEKLFF. The CDR3 region has the DNA TGTGCCAGCAGCTTCTGGGGAAAGAATGAAAAACTGTTTTTT.

This clonotype was recorded a few times. The rearrangement uses TRBV19 and TRBJ2-3, with TRBD2 matching over 9 bases. This CDR3 is built from 18 residues. V lost 5 bases, J lost 0 bases, and 12 bases stayed unmatched. Germline V CDR1 and CDR2: LNHDA, SQIVND (reference sequence). CDR3 in amino acids: CASSVTSGHFISTDTQYF. CDR3 coding DNA: TGTGCCAGTAGTGTAACTAGCGGGCACTTTATTAGCACAGATACGCAGTATTTT.

This clonotype turned up a few times. The rearrangement links TRBV15 to TRBJ2-1, with TRBD2 identical over 14 bases. CDR1 is LNHNV and CDR2 is YYDKDF in the germline V gene (reference sequence). CDR3 length: 18 amino acids. V dropped 2 bases and J dropped 6; count of bases not matched to a gene: 9. The CDR3 here is CATSRSLTGLAGGNEQFF. Here the CDR3 DNA reads TGTGCCACCAGCAGAAGCCTAACAGGACTAGCGGGAGGCAATGAGCAGTTCTTC.

This clonotype was recorded a few times. The chain employs TRBV3-1 and TRBJ1-5, with TRBD1 matching 10 bases. After removal of 2 bases from V and 3 bases from J, the junction contained 4 bases not matched to a gene. The CDR3 extends over 16 amino acids. CDR1 and CDR2 from the germline V gene are LGHDT and YNNKEL (reference sequence). The CDR3 sequence is CASSQWDRGNNQPQHF. The CDR3 DNA reads TGTGCCAGCAGCCAATGGGACAGGGGCAACAATCAGCCCCAGCATTTT.

The table lists this clonotype with a few counts. The chain uses TRBV11-2 and TRBJ1-2; 10 bases are a match to TRBD1. Germline loops: CDR1 SGHAT, CDR2 FQNNGV. The CDR3 is 17 amino acids. V lost 4 bases, J lost 2 bases, and 10 bases stayed unmatched. CDR3 sequence (DNA): TGTGCCAGCAGCTCCTTAAATCAGGGACAGGGGAACTATGGCTACACCTTC. Translation: CASSSLNQGQGNYGYTF.

The chain recombines TRBV12-3 or TRBV12-4 with TRBJ2-7, with D hard to call. CDR3 length equals 13 residues. Trimming left V 6 bases short and J 2 bases short, with 11 bases between. The CDR3 coding sequence is TGTGCCAGCAGCAGGTCCGGACCCTACGAGCAGTACTTC. This sequence encodes CASSRSGPYEQYF.

This clonotype occurred many times. This chain links TRBV9 with TRBJ2-1, with TRBD2 identical over 13 bases. This CDR3 has 15 amino acids. The ends lost 3 bases at V and 9 bases at J; junction bases unmatched: 6. Germline assignment: CDR1 SGDLS and CDR2 YYNGEE. CDR3 nucleotides: TGTGCCAGCAGCGCTACTAGCGGGAGGGTTAGTGAGCAGTTCTTC. Translating it yields CASSATSGRVSEQFF.

This clonotype was detected only a few times. A much larger clone lies a single base off, so this may be a read error. The rearrangement links TRBV20-1 to TRBJ2-2, with D unresolved. Germline V gives CDR1 DFQATT, CDR2 SNEGSKA (reference sequence). This CDR3 is built from 16 residues. CDR3 DNA sequence: TGCTGTGCTAGAGATCGTAGGGTCCCAGGAGTCGGGGAGCTGTTTTTT. Translated: CCARDRRVPGVGELFF.

The chain links TRBV12-3 or TRBV12-4 to TRBJ2-3; D gene uncertain. V lost 7 bases to trimming and J lost 6 bases, with 8 bases between them. This CDR3 contains 11 residues. The CDR3 coding sequence is TGTGCCAGCACCCGTTGGGATACGCAGTATTTT. Residues: CASTRWDTQYF.

In this sample, this clonotype turned up many times. The chain uses TRBV7-2 and TRBJ2-1; 10 bases are a match to TRBD2. Germline-derived CDR1 and CDR2 are SGHTA and FQGNSA. With 5 bases clipped from V and 0 bases from J, the junction kept 4 bases outside the gene matches. The CDR3 contains 16 residues. DNA of the CDR3: TGTGCCAGCAGCGCCACTAGCGGGACCTCCTACAATGAGCAGTTCTTC. Translation gives CASSATSGTSYNEQFF.

The CDR3 DNA reads as TGTGCCAGCAGCTTAGAGCCGGATTCACCCCTCCACTTT. The encoded protein is CASSLEPDSPLHF. The rearrangement joins TRBV7-2 to TRBJ1-6, with D hard to call. This CDR3 has 13 amino acids. Germline lookup yields CDR1 SGHTA and CDR2 FQGNSA. V shed 1 base and J shed 8 bases, with 6 bases lying between them.

This clonotype has a count of ten or more. The chain carries TRBV12-3 or TRBV12-4 and TRBJ1-5, with TRBD1 matching over 7 bases. The trim removed 4 bases at V and 3 bases at J, leaving 6 bases unmatched. The CDR3 is 15 amino acids. The CDR3 reads CASSSRTGINQPQHF. CDR3 DNA sequence: TGTGCCAGCAGTTCCCGGACAGGAATCAATCAGCCCCAGCATTTT.

This clonotype was counted many times. As DNA, the CDR3 is TGTGCCAGCCAAACCGGGACAGGGGGCAACGAGCAGTACTTC. Translating gives CASQTGTGGNEQYF. The genes are TRBV27 and TRBJ2-7; TRBD1 matches 12 bases. This CDR3 is 14 amino acids long. From germline, CDR1 is MNHEY and CDR2 SMNVEV (reference sequence). V gave up 8 bases and J gave up 5 bases; unmatched junction bases: 7.

V gene TRBV4-1 combines with J gene TRBJ2-3, with D possibly being TRBD2 (6 bases). This CDR3 spans 17 amino acids. Germline-derived CDR1 and CDR2 are MGHRA and YSYEKL. V gave up 1 base and J gave up 5 bases, with 19 bases separating them. CDR3 DNA sequence: TGCGCCAGCAGCCAAGCCCAGGGACTGCTGCTTGGAGATACGCAGTATTTT. Translation gives CASSQAQGLLLGDTQYF.

Only a few counts were recorded for this clonotype. This chain uses TRBV2 with TRBJ1-5, with D possibly TRBD1 on 5 matching bases. The CDR3 is 14 amino acids. V was trimmed by 6 bases and J by 3 bases, leaving 12 bases between them. Per germline, CDR1 SNHLY and CDR2 FYNNEI. This CDR3 is CASRGDGNNQPQHF. The CDR3 nucleotides are TGTGCCAGCAGGGGGGACGGAAACAATCAGCCCCAGCATTTT.

The rearrangement links TRBV28 to TRBJ1-3, with D unresolved. The CDR3 covers 17 residues. Germline V gene data show CDR1 as MDHEN and CDR2 as SYDVKM. V gave up 2 bases and J gave up 2 bases, with 16 bases separating them. CDR3 region: CASSLRASQQTGNTIYF. Here the CDR3 DNA reads TGTGCCAGCAGTTTACGCGCAAGTCAGCAAACTGGAAACACCATATATTTT. The full variable domain, rest sourced from reference TRBV28 and TRBJ1-3, is DVKVTQSSRYLVKRTGEKVFLECVQDMDHENMFWYRQDPGLGLRLIYFSYDVKMKEKGDIPEGYSVSREKKERFSLILESASTNQTSMYLCASSLRASQQTGNTIYFGEGSWLTVV.

The CDR3 protein is CASSPGTFTRGGYTF. The CDR3 DNA reads as TGTGCCAGCTCACCAGGGACATTTACCCGGGGTGGCTACACCTTC. This chain connects TRBV18 to TRBJ1-2, with D maybe TRBD1 (6 bases). This CDR3 is 15 amino acids long. Germline-derived CDR1 and CDR2 are KGHSH and LQKENI. Trimming removed 2 bases at V and 7 bases at J, with 17 bases between.

This clonotype was counted ten times or more. The V call is TRBV12-3 or TRBV12-4, the J call TRBJ1-5; D is undetermined. The V end was cut by 5 bases, the J end by 13 bases, with 12 bases between. This CDR3 is 11 amino acids long. CDR3 nucleotide sequence: TGTGCCAGCAGTAACCTTACTTTTCAGCATTTT. Amino acids: CASSNLTFQHF.

This clonotype was picked up a small number of times. This chain joins TRBV5-1 and TRBJ1-1, with D possibly being TRBD1 (5 bases). V lost 7 bases to trimming and J lost 2 bases, with 24 bases between them. In germline, CDR1 is SGHRS, CDR2 YFSETQ. This CDR3 comprises 17 residues. The CDR3 sequence is CASQETGGGGRNTEAFF. The CDR3, as DNA: TGCGCCAGCCAAGAGACTGGCGGGGGAGGCCGTAACACTGAAGCTTTCTTT.

This clonotype was counted a few times. This sequence joins TRBV24-1 and TRBJ2-7, with 8 bases that match TRBD1. Looked up from germline, CDR1 is KGHDR and CDR2 is SFDVKD. The CDR3 covers 14 residues. The V and J ends lost 5 bases and 3 bases, in that order; junction bases with no gene match: 5. This CDR3 reads CATSVDRGVYEQYV. CDR3 nucleotide sequence: TGTGCCACCAGTGTCGACAGGGGTGTCTACGAGCAGTACGTC.

This clonotype was seen more than once but under ten times. This chain connects TRBV12-3 or TRBV12-4 to TRBJ2-7, with D maybe TRBD2 (5 bases). Trimming left V 3 bases short and J 5 bases short, with 11 bases between. The CDR3 length is 13 residues. Here the CDR3 reads CASSLTPGNEQYV. The CDR3 DNA sequence: TGTGCCAGCAGTTTGACCCCGGGGAACGAGCAGTACGTC.

This clonotype showed up many times. V and J are TRBV7-2 and TRBJ2-1; a weak D match, TRBD2 (6 bases). CDR1 SGHTA and CDR2 FQGNSA come from the germline V gene. Trimming took 0 bases from V and 9 from J, leaving 27 bases between them. This CDR3 spans 19 amino acids. The CDR3 region is CASSLARYLELAGRVEQFF. CDR3 nucleotides: TGTGCCAGCAGCTTAGCGCGTTACCTGGAACTAGCCGGGCGAGTTGAGCAGTTCTTC.

The rearrangement uses TRBV29-1 and TRBJ2-5; 11 positions agree with TRBD2. V trimming: 2 bases; J trimming: 5 bases; junction bases outside the gene matches: 7. From germline, CDR1 is SQVTM and CDR2 ANQGSEA. This CDR3 region has 15 residues. The CDR3 here is CSVERYSGGVETQYF. CDR3 sequence (DNA): TGCAGCGTTGAAAGGTATAGCGGGGGGGTGGAGACCCAGTACTTC.

This clonotype has only a few counts. V usage is TRBV7-8 and J usage is TRBJ2-1; either TRBD1 or TRBD2 may supply D (5 bases each). This CDR3 contains 18 residues. CDR1 SGHVS and CDR2 FQNEAQ come from the germline V gene. The germline V and J ends were trimmed by 5 bases and 6 bases, with 26 bases remaining between them. CDR3 region: CASSPGRDPKTPSNEQFF. CDR3 DNA sequence: TGTGCCAGCAGCCCAGGCCGGGACCCGAAAACTCCCTCCAATGAGCAGTTCTTC. Variable domain in full (rest from reference TRBV7-8 and TRBJ2-1): GAGVSQSPRYKVAKRGQDVALRCDPISGHVSLFWYQQALGQGPEFLTYFQNEAQLDKSGLPSDRFFAERPEGSVSTLKIQRTQQEDSAVYLCASSPGRDPKTPSNEQFFGPGTRLTVL.

There are a few counts of this clonotype. The chain recombines TRBV4-1 with TRBJ2-7; TRBD2 aligns across 12 bases. V shed 1 base, J shed 2 bases, and the junction held 0 bases outside the gene matches. Germline CDR1 is MGHRA and CDR2 is YSYEKL. This CDR3 has 15 residues. Here the CDR3 reads CASSQGTSGTYEQYF. CDR3 nucleotide sequence: TGCGCCAGCAGCCAAGGGACTAGCGGGACCTACGAGCAGTACTTC.